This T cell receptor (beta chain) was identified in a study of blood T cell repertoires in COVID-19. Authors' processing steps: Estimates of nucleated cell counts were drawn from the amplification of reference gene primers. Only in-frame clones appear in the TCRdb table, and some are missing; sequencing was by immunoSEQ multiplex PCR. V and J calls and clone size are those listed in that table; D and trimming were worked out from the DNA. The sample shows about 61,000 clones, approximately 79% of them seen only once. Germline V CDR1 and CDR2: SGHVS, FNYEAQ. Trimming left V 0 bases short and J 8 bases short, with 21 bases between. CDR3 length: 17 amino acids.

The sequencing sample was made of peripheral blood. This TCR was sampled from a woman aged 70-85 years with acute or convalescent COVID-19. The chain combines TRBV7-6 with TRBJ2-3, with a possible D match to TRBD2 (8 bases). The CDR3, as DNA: TGTGCCAGCAGCTTAGCGACTAGCGTCAGGGGGGGTGGTACGCAGTATTTT. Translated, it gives CASSLATSVRGGGTQYF.